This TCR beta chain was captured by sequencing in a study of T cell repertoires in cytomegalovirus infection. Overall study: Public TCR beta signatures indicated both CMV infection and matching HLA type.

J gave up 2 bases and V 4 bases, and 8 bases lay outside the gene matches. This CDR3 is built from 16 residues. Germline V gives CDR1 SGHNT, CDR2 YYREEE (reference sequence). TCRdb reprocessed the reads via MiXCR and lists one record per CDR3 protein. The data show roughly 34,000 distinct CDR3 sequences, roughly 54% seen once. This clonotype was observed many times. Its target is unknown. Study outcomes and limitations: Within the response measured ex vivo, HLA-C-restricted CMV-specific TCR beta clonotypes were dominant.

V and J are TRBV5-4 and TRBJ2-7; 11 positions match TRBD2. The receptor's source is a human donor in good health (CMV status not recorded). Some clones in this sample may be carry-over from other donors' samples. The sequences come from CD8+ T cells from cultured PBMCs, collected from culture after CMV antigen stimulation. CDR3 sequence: CASSRKLAGGPYEQYF. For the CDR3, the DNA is TGTGCCAGCAGCCGAAAGCTAGCGGGGGGCCCCTACGAGCAGTACTTC.